This T cell receptor beta chain was obtained from a study of high-grade serous ovarian cancer treatment subgroups. The tumor samples were collected prior to definitive surgery or chemotherapy. Germline CDR1 and CDR2: SEHNR and FQNEAQ (reference sequence). CDR3 length equals 15 residues. With V trimmed by 5 bases and J by 5 bases, 6 bases remained unmatched. Using immunoSEQ multiplex PCR, the repertoire was profiled, and TCRdb retains in-frame clones only, with some absent. The data hold around 15,000 clones, with less than 90% observed a single time. This chain connects TRBV7-9 to TRBJ1-4; TRBD1 matches 9 bases. The sample was tumor tissue. This receptor was identified in a human donor with high-grade serous ovarian cancer. DNA of the CDR3: TGTGCCAGCAGCGCAGGGGACAGGGTGAATGAAAAACTGTTTTTT. Protein sequence: CASSAGDRVNEKLFF. The whole variable domain, remainder taken from reference TRBV7-9 and TRBJ1-4, is DTGVSQNPRHKITKRGQNVTFRCDPISEHNRLYWYRQTLGQGPEFLTYFQNEAQLEKSRLLSDRFSAERPKGSFSTLEIQRTEQGDSAMYLCASSAGDRVNEKLFFGSGTQLSVL.